Below, 22 T cell receptor beta chains from the same sample are listed, as sequenced in a study of T-cell memory formation after mild COVID-19. TCRdb re-analysed the 5' RACE reads in MiXCR, keeping a single row per CDR3 protein. The table includes 300,000 or so distinct CDR3 sequences, about 16% detected once. The material sequenced was PBMCs or a T cell subset sorted from them (not recorded which). The receptor set was obtained from a young man who had mild COVID-19 (a few samples of this study predate the infection). Cell type and time point are not known.

This clonotype turned up a few times. The gene calls are TRBV6-5 and TRBJ2-1, with 10 bases fitting TRBD2. Germline V CDR1 and CDR2: MNHEY, SVGAGI. This CDR3 is built from 14 residues. The ends lost 4 bases at V and 7 bases at J; junction bases unmatched: 4. The CDR3 spells CASSSAGGWNEQFF. The DNA for the CDR3 is TGTGCCAGCAGTTCAGCGGGGGGGTGGAATGAGCAGTTCTTC.

This clonotype came up a few times. The chain has TRBV20-1 and TRBJ1-5, with 7 bases fitting TRBD1. J gave up 7 bases and V 4 bases, and 4 bases lay outside the gene matches. Per the germline V gene, CDR1 is DFQATT and CDR2 is SNEGSKA (reference sequence). The CDR3 loop spans 12 amino acids. CDR3 sequence: CSAKDRAQPQHF. Written as DNA, the CDR3 is TGCAGTGCTAAAGACAGGGCGCAGCCCCAGCATTTT.

In this sample, this clonotype turned up a few times. The chain employs TRBV5-1 and TRBJ2-3; the D gene is possibly TRBD2 (7 bases). Trimming removed 7 bases at V and 5 bases at J, with 17 bases between. Germline loops: CDR1 SGHRS, CDR2 YFSETQ. The CDR3 runs 14 residues. CDR3 coding DNA: TGCGCCAGCTTTACGGGGGGCCCTTTAGATACGCAGTATTTT. The encoded protein is CASFTGGPLDTQYF.

V is TRBV9 and J is TRBJ1-2; D unresolved. Germline-derived CDR1 and CDR2 are SGDLS and YYNGEE. Trimming took 0 bases from V and 3 from J, leaving 9 bases between them. This CDR3 has 14 residues. For the CDR3, the DNA is TGTGCCAGCAGCGTAGAGGCCGCTTACTATGGCTACACCTTC. Translated: CASSVEAAYYGYTF.

The rearrangement uses TRBV25-1 and TRBJ1-1; D might be TRBD1 (6 bases). From germline, CDR1 is MGHDK and CDR2 SYGVNS. V was shortened by 1 base and J by 11 bases, with 17 bases between the two germline ends. The CDR3 is made up of 14 amino acids. The CDR3 reads CASSELGQGKGAFF. The CDR3 DNA reads as TGTGCCAGCAGTGAATTGGGGCAGGGGAAAGGCGCTTTCTTT.

In its sample, this clonotype was seen many times. The chain combines TRBV20-1 with TRBJ2-7; the D is unclear. Trimming took 5 bases from V and 3 from J, leaving 11 bases between them. In germline, CDR1 is DFQATT, CDR2 SNEGSKA (reference sequence). This CDR3 region has 12 residues. Here the CDR3 DNA reads TGCAGTGCTCACTATTCTCTCTACGAGCAGTACTTC. It translates to CSAHYSLYEQYF.

V usage is TRBV5-1 and J usage is TRBJ2-7, with D perhaps matching TRBD1 (5 bases). V was pared by 4 bases and J by 0 bases, with 14 bases between. Germline V lookup: CDR1 SGHRS, CDR2 YFSETQ. This CDR3 comprises 15 residues. DNA for the CDR3: TGCGCCAGCAGCGGTATCCAGGGCATCTCCTACGAGCAGTACTTC. Translated, it gives CASSGIQGISYEQYF. The whole variable domain, filled in from reference TRBV5-1 and TRBJ2-7, reads KAGVTQTPRYLIKTRGQQVTLSCSPISGHRSVSWYQQTPGQGLQFLFEYFSETQRNKGNFPGRFSGRQFSNSRSEMNVSTLELGDSALYLCASSGIQGISYEQYFGPGTRLTVT.

The chain is built from TRBV30 and TRBJ2-4; possibly TRBD1 for D (6 bases). This CDR3 spans 12 amino acids. Looked up from germline, CDR1 is GTSNPN and CDR2 is SVGIG (reference sequence). The V gene lost 4 bases and the J gene lost 7 bases, with 11 bases spanning the gap. The CDR3 protein is CAWTTGNNIQYF. The CDR3 DNA follows: TGTGCCTGGACTACAGGGAATAACATTCAGTACTTC.

The chain carries TRBV10-3 and TRBJ2-3; 11 bases agree with TRBD2. This CDR3 region has 15 residues. J gave up 4 bases and V 0 bases, and 0 bases lay outside the gene matches. CDR1 is ENHRY, CDR2 SYGVKD, per germline. CDR3 loop: CAISESSGGADTQYF. The CDR3 DNA sequence: TGTGCCATCAGTGAGTCTAGCGGGGGGGCAGATACGCAGTATTTT.

The table lists this clonotype with many counts. CDR3 region: CASSPFGTGVSYEQYF. CDR3 bases: TGTGCCAGCAGTCCCTTCGGGACAGGGGTGTCCTACGAGCAGTACTTC. The chain employs TRBV6-5 and TRBJ2-7; TRBD1 aligns across 10 bases. The CDR3 has 16 residues. Germline values: CDR1 MNHEY, CDR2 SVGAGI. V lost 5 bases, J lost 1 base, and 8 bases stayed unmatched.

There are a few counts of this clonotype. The J gene is TRBJ2-7, the V gene TRBV6-6, with 9 bases identical to TRBD2. V lost 2 bases to trimming and J lost 4 bases; unmatched junction nucleotides: 9. In germline, CDR1 is MNHNY, CDR2 SVGAGI (reference sequence). The CDR3 has 16 residues. The CDR3 reads CASSYGGGAVGYEQYV. The CDR3 bases are TGTGCCAGCAGTTACGGCGGGGGGGCCGTCGGGTACGAGCAGTACGTC.

This clonotype showed up just a few times. The genes are TRBV2 and TRBJ2-2; no clear D. V lost 4 bases and J lost 7, with 10 bases in between. This CDR3 comprises 13 residues. The germline gives CDR1 SNHLY, CDR2 FYNNEI. CDR3: CASSARVVGELFF. CDR3 nucleotides: TGTGCCAGCAGTGCCCGGGTTGTCGGGGAGCTGTTTTTT.

In its sample, this clonotype was seen a few times. The chain has TRBV6-2 or TRBV6-3 and TRBJ1-5; D call uncertain. V shed 7 bases and J shed 0 bases, with 13 bases lying between them. The germline CDR1 and CDR2 sequences are MNHEY and SVGEGT. The CDR3 is 15 amino acids. The CDR3 bases are TGTGCCAGCAACAAAGGACGGCTTAGCAATCAGCCCCAGCATTTT. Translation: CASNKGRLSNQPQHF.

This clonotype showed up just a few times. V is TRBV5-4 and J is TRBJ2-3, with a tentative D call TRBD2 (5 bases). This CDR3 spans 14 amino acids. V was clipped by 6 bases and J by 6 bases, with 17 bases between them. Germline CDR1 is SGHNT and CDR2 is YYREEE (reference sequence). This chain's CDR3 is CASTSKAAGDTQYF. The CDR3 bases are TGTGCCAGCACCTCGAAAGCGGCTGGGGATACGCAGTATTTT.

The rearrangement links TRBV7-2 to TRBJ2-2; the D is unclear. The V gene lost 7 bases and the J gene lost 6 bases, with 9 bases spanning the gap. The CDR3 contains 12 residues. From germline, CDR1 is SGHTA and CDR2 FQGNSA. CDR3 coding DNA: TGTGCCAGCACCTTGCGGTCCGGGGAGCTGTTTTTT. This translates into CASTLRSGELFF.

The CDR3 loop is CATSRGSRGDGTF. CDR3 nucleotides: TGTGCCACCAGCAGAGGATCCAGGGGGGACGGGACCTTC. The chain joins TRBV15 to TRBJ1-2; 7 bases agree with TRBD1. The germline CDR1 and CDR2 sequences are LNHNV and YYDKDF (reference sequence). The ends lost 1 base at V and 14 bases at J; junction bases unmatched: 10. CDR3 length: 13 residues.

J is TRBJ2-5 and V is TRBV9, with D perhaps TRBD1 (6 bases). The germline V gene has CDR1 SGDLS and CDR2 YYNGEE. This CDR3 comprises 15 residues. V was shortened by 1 base and J by 4 bases, with 14 bases between the two germline ends. DNA for the CDR3: TGTGCCAGCAGCGTAACCCCACGAGGGGGAGAGACCCAGTACTTC. As protein: CASSVTPRGGETQYF.

This clonotype was seen many times. The J gene is TRBJ2-5, the V gene TRBV5-1; D possibly corresponds to TRBD2 (6 bases). Trimming removed 0 bases at V and 1 base at J, with 10 bases between. In germline, CDR1 is SGHRS, CDR2 YFSETQ. This CDR3 is built from 15 residues. The CDR3 DNA is TGCGCCAGCAGCTTGGATGGGGGGACCCAAGAGACCCAGTACTTC. This translates into CASSLDGGTQETQYF.

This chain connects TRBV20-1 to TRBJ1-2, with 8 nucleotides matching TRBD1. Germline loops: CDR1 DFQATT, CDR2 SNEGSKA (reference sequence). Germline trimming cut 3 bases from V and 3 bases from J; bases unmatched to any gene: 6. The CDR3 contains 14 residues. The CDR3 DNA sequence: TGCAGTGCTAGGGTGGACAGGGCTGACTATGGCTACACCTTC. Protein sequence: CSARVDRADYGYTF.

This clonotype was seen at least ten times. The chain recombines TRBV7-9 with TRBJ2-1; no definite D call. From germline, CDR1 is SEHNR and CDR2 FQNEAQ (reference sequence). The CDR3 totals 12 residues. Trimming left V 5 bases short and J 10 bases short, with 12 bases between. The CDR3 DNA sequence: TGTGCCAGCAGCCCCCGCCTCAGAGAGCAGTTCTTC. Protein sequence: CASSPRLREQFF.

The chain links TRBV5-1 to TRBJ2-2, with TRBD2 as a possible D gene (5 bases). CDR1 and CDR2 (germline): SGHRS, YFSETQ. The CDR3 contains 15 residues. The V and J ends lost 3 bases and 1 base respectively, with 10 bases between them. CDR3: CASSWRTGNTGELFF. In nucleotides, the CDR3 is TGCGCCAGCAGCTGGAGGACCGGGAACACCGGGGAGCTGTTTTTT.

The chain joins TRBV24-1 to TRBJ2-1; no clear D gene. The germline V gene has CDR1 KGHDR and CDR2 SFDVKD. V lost 10 bases to trimming and J lost 9 bases, with 15 bases between them. The CDR3 contains 12 residues. CDR3 bases: TGTGCCACAACCGCGTTTGATGGTGAGCAGTTCTTC. Translating gives CATTAFDGEQFF.